What follows are 8 T cell receptor beta chains derived from one specimen sequenced in a study of blood T cell repertoires in COVID-19. Clones were sequenced by immunoSEQ multiplex PCR, and TCRdb holds only the in-frame ones, with some missing. The table has about 170,000 clones, roughly 91% seen once; the top ten hold 4.5% to 5%. The sample comprised peripheral blood. The receptors derive from a man in his late teens or twenties with COVID-19, enrolled during active disease.

This rearrangement joins TRBV27 to TRBJ1-4; D is possibly TRBD1 (6 bases). Trimming cost V 6 bases and J 0 bases, with 8 bases left between them. The CDR3 sequence is 14 residues long. Germline V gene sequence: CDR1 MNHEY, CDR2 SMNVEV (reference sequence). The CDR3 DNA follows: TGTGCCAGCAGCCCAGGGGCAACTAATGAAAAACTGTTTTTT. Translated, it gives CASSPGATNEKLFF.

The genes are TRBV9 and TRBJ2-5; maybe TRBD2 (6 bases). CDR1 is SGDLS, CDR2 YYNGEE, per germline. Deletions cut 3 bases from V and 5 bases from J, with 11 bases between. The CDR3 runs to 13 residues. The CDR3 coding sequence is TGTGCCAGCAGCGGAGGAGGGCTGGAGACCCAGTACTTC. Translated: CASSGGGLETQYF.

This clone has only one observation. The rearrangement links TRBV29-1 to TRBJ1-5; TRBD1 agrees at 9 bases. With V trimmed by 7 bases and J by 4 bases, 5 bases remained unmatched. Germline CDR1 and CDR2: SQVTM and ANQGSEA. CDR3 length equals 13 residues. The CDR3 DNA reads TGCAGCGCAATGGGACAGGGAAATCAGCCCCAGCATTTT. Translated: CSAMGQGNQPQHF.

The chain carries TRBV6-2 or TRBV6-3 and TRBJ2-7; the match to TRBD1 covers 7 bases. Germline V gene sequence: CDR1 MNHEY, CDR2 SVGEGT. The CDR3 length is 15 residues. V shed 0 bases, J shed 4 bases, and the junction held 6 bases outside the gene matches. The CDR3 reads CASSYSPTGRYEQYF. CDR3 nucleotide sequence: TGTGCCAGCAGTTACTCTCCGACAGGGCGTTACGAGCAGTACTTC.

The V gene is TRBV5-1, the J gene TRBJ2-7, with 10 positions matching TRBD2. Losses at the gene ends were 3 bases for V and 0 bases for J; bases not matched to a gene: 6. The CDR3 sequence is 16 residues long. Germline V gives CDR1 SGHRS, CDR2 YFSETQ. Here the CDR3 reads CASSSSSGGSSYEQYF. In DNA, the CDR3 is TGCGCCAGCAGCTCTTCTAGCGGGGGTAGCTCCTACGAGCAGTACTTC.

In nucleotides, the CDR3 is TGTGCCAGCAGTTTGACGGGACAGCCGAACTATGGCTACACCTTC. It yields the protein CASSLTGQPNYGYTF. The genes are TRBV27 and TRBJ1-2, with 7 bases fitting TRBD1. CDR3 length equals 15 residues. Germline V gene lookup returns CDR1 MNHEY and CDR2 SMNVEV (reference sequence). V lost 3 bases and J lost 2; bases outside the gene matches: 6.

The V call is TRBV27, the J call TRBJ2-7, with D possibly matching TRBD1 (5 bases). CDR1 MNHEY and CDR2 SMNVEV come from the germline V gene (reference sequence). The CDR3 spans 15 residues. The V end was cut by 7 bases, the J end by 7 bases, with 23 bases between. CDR3 residues: CASTPTFGPRVEQYF. The DNA for the CDR3 is TGTGCCAGCACCCCGACTTTTGGCCCCAGGGTTGAGCAGTACTTC.

The chain joins TRBV6-2 or TRBV6-3 to TRBJ2-3, with 9 bases aligning to TRBD1. V lost 4 bases to trimming and J lost 2 bases; unmatched junction nucleotides: 7. Per the germline V gene, CDR1 is MNHEY and CDR2 is SVGEGT. CDR3 length equals 16 residues. CDR3 nucleotide sequence: TGTGCCAGCAGTTCGTCGGGACAGGGTTACACAGATACGCAGTATTTT. Amino acid sequence: CASSSSGQGYTDTQYF.